Included here is one T cell receptor (beta chain) sequence, with context. Its antigen target is currently unknown. No clone much larger than this one lies a single base away; base qualities are absent. These data come from a study of blood T cell repertoires in COVID-19 (dated by TCRdb to about 2020). About the investigation overall: Samples from collaborators originated in the United States, Italy and Spain and spanned both the acute and convalescent phases of COVID-19. The material from the prospective study consisted of cDNA or gDNA derived from T cells, B-cell-depleted T cells, or PBMCs. Subjects who had been exposed to COVID-19, were actively infected with it, or had recovered from it provided the deeply sampled blood TCRbeta repertoires that made up the dataset. A freely available public database, intended as a resource for researchers studying the immune response to SARS-CoV-2, is where the repertoires were released. Samples were obtained from the ongoing ImmuneRACE study (first 160 participants) and from 1,254 subjects provided by 6 global collaborators. A de-identified subject ID, COVID-19 status, age in years and sex were almost always included in the sample metadata. Where HLA class I and class II types were available, the types were taken from metadata supplied by the sample provider, not from assay-based typing. What the research found in general, with its limitations: Clinical and demographic metadata were provided uncurated, with the amount varying by source and participant.

The immunoSEQ Assay, a bias-controlled multiplex PCR, was used to amplify TCRbeta CDR3 regions from genomic DNA. The authors processed their data as follows. The number of nucleated cells in each sample was estimated by amplification of reference gene primers within the assay. Sequence reads were collapsed and filtered to measure the absolute abundance of every unique TCRbeta CDR3 rearrangement. Productive Simpson clonality was computed per sample as the square root of Simpson's diversity index over productive rearrangements. Not all clones reach the TCRdb copy of this immuneACCESS table, which keeps in-frame sequences only. Checked studies attribute under half of the gap to unresolved V genes and leave the rest unexplained. The DNA gave D and trimming, while V, J and clone size come from that table. The table for this sample lists roughly 200,000 clones; less than 90% of them were counted only once. Around 4% of the sample is held by the ten biggest clonotypes.

The germline V gene (reference sequence) yields LGHDT for CDR1 and YNNKEL for CDR2. The V end loses 1 base and the J end loses 0 bases, and a stretch of 15 bases separates them. Spanning cysteine to phenylalanine, the CDR3 consists of 17 amino acids. Only the CDR3 DNA is retained, 51 bases long and in frame from the first base. Participants in the prospective study were enrolled through a virtual design, were aged roughly 18 to 100 years, and lived in 24 United States geographic areas. Cohort assignment in the prospective study relied on participant-reported clinical history from a screening survey and a study questionnaire. Exposed participants had been in contact, within 2 weeks of entering the study, with a person who had a PCR-confirmed or clinician-diagnosed case of COVID-19. Mobile phlebotomists in the prospective study collected whole blood, serum and a nasopharyngeal or oropharyngeal swab from every participant. Participants in the prospective study had the option to provide additional blood draws and questionnaires over an approximately two-month period. Prospective study blood samples were shipped either frozen or at room temperature before DNA extraction.

The clonotype comes from a woman in her twenties or thirties who had been exposed to COVID-19. Here the chain combines TRBV3-1 (or the pseudogene TRBV3-2) and TRBJ1-1; no D segment can be confidently identified. Input material: PBMCs or T cells enriched from blood (not recorded which). The sequenced DNA: TGTGCCAGCAGCCAAGGTGCGGGAGCCGGGATGAACACTGAAGCTTTCTTT. Its protein is CASSQGAGAGMNTEAFF.